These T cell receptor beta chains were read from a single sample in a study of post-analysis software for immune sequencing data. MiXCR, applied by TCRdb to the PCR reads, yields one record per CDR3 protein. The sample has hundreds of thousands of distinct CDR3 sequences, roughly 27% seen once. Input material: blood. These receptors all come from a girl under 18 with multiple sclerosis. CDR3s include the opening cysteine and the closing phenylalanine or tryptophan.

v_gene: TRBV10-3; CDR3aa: CAISEEGGGIQPQHF
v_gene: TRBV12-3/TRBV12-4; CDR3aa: CASSSSPGLATDTQYF
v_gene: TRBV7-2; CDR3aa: CASSLTVETQYF
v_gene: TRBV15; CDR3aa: CATSRGVRGANYGYTF
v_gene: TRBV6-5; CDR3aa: CASSAGGLGYGYTF
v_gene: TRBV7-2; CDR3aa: CASSLDVWPGEKLFF
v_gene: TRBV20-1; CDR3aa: CSARDTDRSSYNSPLHF
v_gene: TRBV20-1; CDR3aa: CSANRDRGWYEQYF
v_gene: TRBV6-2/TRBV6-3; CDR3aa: CAGRESGRTRYEQYF
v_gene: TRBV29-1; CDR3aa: CSVVWVDGTYNEQFF
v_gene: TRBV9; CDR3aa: CASSVVGGGYGYTF
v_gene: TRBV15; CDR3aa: CATSREREANEKLFF
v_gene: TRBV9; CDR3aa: CASSDDRLGETQYF
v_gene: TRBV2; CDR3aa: CASRQGTYGYTF
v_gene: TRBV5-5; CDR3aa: CASSPPGEDQPQHF
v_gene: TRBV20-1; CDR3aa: CSALRGGVWNNEQYF
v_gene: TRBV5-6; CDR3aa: CASSPPGTPRSEQYF
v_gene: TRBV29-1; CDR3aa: CSVEEGAAGETQYF
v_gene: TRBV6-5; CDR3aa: CASSRGEGAKNIQYF
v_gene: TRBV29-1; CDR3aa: CSPELFEVLETQYF
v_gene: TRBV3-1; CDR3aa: CASSLTGGSDTQYF
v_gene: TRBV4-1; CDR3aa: CASSLGGGLNTGELFF
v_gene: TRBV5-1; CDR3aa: CASSDWGGPRPDTQYF
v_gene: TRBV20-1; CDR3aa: CSAREPSGRFLGGQFF
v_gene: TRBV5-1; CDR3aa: CASSPTPGLAGSHEQYF
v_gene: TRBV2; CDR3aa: CASSDGGGGETQYF
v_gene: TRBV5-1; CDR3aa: CASSFGAGGSYNEQYF
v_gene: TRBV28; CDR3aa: CASNLGESPLHF
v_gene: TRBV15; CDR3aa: CATSGYRAGETQYF
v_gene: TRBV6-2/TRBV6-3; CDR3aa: CASKTDSYEQYF
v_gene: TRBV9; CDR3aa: CASSGRGTGGETSGTPTDTQYF
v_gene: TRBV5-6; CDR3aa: CASSFKSTDTQYF
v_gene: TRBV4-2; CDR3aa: CASSQRRSSGANVLTF
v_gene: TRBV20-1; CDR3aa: CSARSSRQGVRETQYF
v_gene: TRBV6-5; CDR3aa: CASSQDGPNTGELFF
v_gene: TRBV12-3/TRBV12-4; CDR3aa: CASSHRDTHSGNTIYF
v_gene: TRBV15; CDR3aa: CATRGRTKETQYF
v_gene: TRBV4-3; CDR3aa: CASGLEAPGSGETQYF
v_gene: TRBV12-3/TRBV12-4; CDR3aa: CASSLEAGGKRFYEQYF
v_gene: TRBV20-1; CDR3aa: CSARDPGTGVYEQYF
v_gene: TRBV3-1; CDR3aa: CASSPMSMADTQYF
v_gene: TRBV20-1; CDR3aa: CSALTGIIYGYTF
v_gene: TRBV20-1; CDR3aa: CSARPLAGEAYEQYF
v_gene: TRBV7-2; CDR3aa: CASSLVRGSHSGANVLTF
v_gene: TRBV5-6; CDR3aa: CASSAAGGQETQYF
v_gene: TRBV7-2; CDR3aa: CASSLDRGSYEQYF
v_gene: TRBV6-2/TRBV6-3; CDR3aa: CASRISGSGPSNEKLFF
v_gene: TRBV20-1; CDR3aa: CSASLALEDTQYF
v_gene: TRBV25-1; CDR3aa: CASRPWDRSFTDTQYF
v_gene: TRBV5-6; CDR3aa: CASSLSRGRADTQYF
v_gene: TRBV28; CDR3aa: CAGSPGLAGGNEQYF
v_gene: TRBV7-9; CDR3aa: CASSFGGVSNEKLFF
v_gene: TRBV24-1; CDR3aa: CATSDDRLAGGAYNEQFF
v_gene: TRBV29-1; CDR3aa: CSVRRGSNNEQFF
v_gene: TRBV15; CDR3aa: CATSREGNQPQHF